This is a list of T cell receptor beta chains from one sample in a study of blood T cell repertoires in COVID-19. Assay: immunoSEQ multiplex PCR; the TCRdb copy retains only in-frame clones and omits some. The sample lists 300,000 or so clones, roughly 92% seen once, with approximately 2% in the top ten. Sequenced input: peripheral blood. These receptors were taken from a woman aged 25 to 39 with COVID-19, enrolled during active disease. CDR3s include the opening cysteine and the closing phenylalanine or tryptophan. The order of the fields is V gene, clone size, CDR3 protein. Size values are once, few and many counts, or a class for expanded clones, and some rows have none.

V gene: TRBV19
clone size: .
CDR3 protein: CASSTSGPTSGGHYEQYF

V gene: TRBV10-3
clone size: .
CDR3 protein: CAISESNSRSTSSNTEAFF

V gene: TRBV11-2
clone size: .
CDR3 protein: CASGGQGETEAFF

V gene: TRBV18
clone size: .
CDR3 protein: CASSPAGAQRGNTIYF

V gene: TRBV5-1
clone size: .
CDR3 protein: CASSLTTYTGELFF

V gene: TRBV30
clone size: .
CDR3 protein: CALRLAPGRGYNEQFF

V gene: TRBV7-9
clone size: .
CDR3 protein: CASSLGRNQETQYF

V gene: TRBV11-2
clone size: .
CDR3 protein: CASSFRGLAGAGHTDTQYF

V gene: TRBV5-1
clone size: .
CDR3 protein: CASSFTGTGIAEQYF

V gene: TRBV7-9
clone size: .
CDR3 protein: CASSLARAQETQYF

V gene: TRBV4-1
clone size: .
CDR3 protein: CASSQSDRAASGNTIYF

V gene: TRBV6-5
clone size: .
CDR3 protein: CASSWDRDTGELFF

V gene: TRBV7-9
clone size: .
CDR3 protein: CASSSLVGGKTGELFF

V gene: TRBV27
clone size: few
CDR3 protein: CASSSRLAINEQFF

V gene: TRBV5-1
clone size: .
CDR3 protein: CASSVDRGRTDTQYF

V gene: TRBV25-1
clone size: .
CDR3 protein: CAVKGQGNNSPLHF

V gene: TRBV29-1
clone size: .
CDR3 protein: CSVEDGGSYEQYF

V gene: TRBV7-9
clone size: .
CDR3 protein: CASSLAHGTTQETQYF

V gene: TRBV3-1/TRBV3-2
clone size: .
CDR3 protein: CASSQGQGYGYTF

V gene: TRBV5-1
clone size: .
CDR3 protein: CASSPPRQGNTEAFF

V gene: TRBV7-9
clone size: .
CDR3 protein: CASSLGDREAPEAFF

V gene: TRBV3-1/TRBV3-2
clone size: .
CDR3 protein: CASSRKTGGNTGELFF

V gene: TRBV7-3
clone size: once
CDR3 protein: CASSIGTEYSNQPQHF

V gene: TRBV19
clone size: .
CDR3 protein: CASSIGGNTEAFF

V gene: TRBV30
clone size: .
CDR3 protein: CAWSPGDRTEAFF

V gene: TRBV27
clone size: .
CDR3 protein: CASSLATGTSVEQYF

V gene: TRBV7-8
clone size: .
CDR3 protein: CASSLAGETEAFF

V gene: TRBV10-1
clone size: .
CDR3 protein: CASSESDRNYGYTF

V gene: TRBV25-1
clone size: once
CDR3 protein: CASSDRVGGYTF

V gene: TRBV28
clone size: .
CDR3 protein: CASSPTTGGSLFHGYTF

V gene: TRBV19
clone size: .
CDR3 protein: CASMDTEWDQPQHF

V gene: TRBV11-3
clone size: .
CDR3 protein: CASSLAGGTEAFF

V gene: TRBV10-3
clone size: .
CDR3 protein: CAIRSVAGGETQYF

V gene: TRBV29-1
clone size: .
CDR3 protein: CSVVLTEAFF

V gene: TRBV28
clone size: .
CDR3 protein: CASSRGQGDGYTF

V gene: TRBV30
clone size: once
CDR3 protein: CAWSLQGYQPQHF

V gene: TRBV27
clone size: once
CDR3 protein: CASSFYLVGSQATEAFF

V gene: TRBV7-9
clone size: .
CDR3 protein: CASSLALGQGVNTEAFF

V gene: TRBV13
clone size: .
CDR3 protein: CASASGYQETQYF

V gene: TRBV10-3
clone size: .
CDR3 protein: CATTGNSYEQYF

V gene: TRBV6-5
clone size: .
CDR3 protein: CASSYAQSLAKNIQYF

V gene: TRBV19
clone size: .
CDR3 protein: CASSIGTGLNTEAFF

V gene: TRBV4-2
clone size: .
CDR3 protein: CASSQPTSGGTDTQYF

V gene: TRBV19
clone size: .
CDR3 protein: CASSTGLGLAEAYEQYF

V gene: TRBV14
clone size: few
CDR3 protein: CASSQDMSGHTYEQYF

V gene: TRBV5-5
clone size: .
CDR3 protein: CASSLTPSYGYTF

V gene: TRBV4-2
clone size: .
CDR3 protein: CASSQRSGGYNEQFF